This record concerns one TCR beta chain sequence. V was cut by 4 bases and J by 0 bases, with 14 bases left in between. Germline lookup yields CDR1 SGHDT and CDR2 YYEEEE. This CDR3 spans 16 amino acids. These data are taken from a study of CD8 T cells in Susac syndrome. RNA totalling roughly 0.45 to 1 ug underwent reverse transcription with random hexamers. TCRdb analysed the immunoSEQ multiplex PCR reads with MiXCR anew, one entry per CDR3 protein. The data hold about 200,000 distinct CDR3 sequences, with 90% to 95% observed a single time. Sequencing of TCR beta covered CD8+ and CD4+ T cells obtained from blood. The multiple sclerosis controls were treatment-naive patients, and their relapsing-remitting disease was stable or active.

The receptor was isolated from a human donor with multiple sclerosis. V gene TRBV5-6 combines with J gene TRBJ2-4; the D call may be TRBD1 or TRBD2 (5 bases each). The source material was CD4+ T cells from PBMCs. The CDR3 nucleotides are TGTGCCAGCAGCCCAGGGACGGTGCTAGCCAAAAACATTCAGTACTTC. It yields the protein CASSPGTVLAKNIQYF.